This TCR beta chain emerged from a study of response to subunit inactivated influenza vaccine. Germline V gives CDR1 SGHAT, CDR2 FQNNGV. V was pared by 2 bases and J by 6 bases, with 7 bases of the junction left unmatched. The CDR3 is 16 amino acids. TCRdb itself ran the RT-PCR reads through MiXCR, one entry per CDR3 protein. There are about half a million distinct CDR3 sequences in the sample; about 7.6% occur only once, and 10% to 15% lies in the top ten. The table lists this clonotype with many counts. The V and J genes are TRBV11-2 and TRBJ2-2, with TRBD2 matching over 9 bases. The sequencing here drew on PBMCs from blood, taken less than 30 months after vaccination. The sequence was obtained from a man between 50 and 75 years old who received an inactivated influenza vaccine. CDR3 sequence reads: CASSLRGRARPGELFF. The CDR3 DNA sequence: TGTGCCAGCAGCTTACGCGGGAGGGCTAGGCCCGGGGAGCTGTTTTTT.